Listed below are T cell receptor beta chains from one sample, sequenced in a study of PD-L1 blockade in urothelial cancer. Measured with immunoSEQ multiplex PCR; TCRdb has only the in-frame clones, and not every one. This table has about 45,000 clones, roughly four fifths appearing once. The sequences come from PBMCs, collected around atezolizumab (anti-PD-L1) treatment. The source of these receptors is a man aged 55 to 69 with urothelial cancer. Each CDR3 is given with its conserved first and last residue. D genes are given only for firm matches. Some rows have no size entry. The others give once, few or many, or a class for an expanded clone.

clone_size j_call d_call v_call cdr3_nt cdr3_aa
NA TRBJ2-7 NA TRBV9 TGTGCCAGCAGCGTAGCAGGGGCTAGCGGAACCTACGAGCAGTACTTC CASSVAGASGTYEQYF
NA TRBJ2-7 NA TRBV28 TGTGCCAGCAGTTTGGGACTGAACCAGCAGTACTTC CASSLGLNQQYF
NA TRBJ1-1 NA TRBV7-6 TGTGCCAGCAGTTCTCAGGGGAACACTGAAGCTTTCTTT CASSSQGNTEAFF
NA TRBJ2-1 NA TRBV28 TGTGCCAGCAGTCCCCTCATTAGCAATGAGCAGTTCTTC CASSPLISNEQFF
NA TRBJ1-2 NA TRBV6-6 TGTGCCAGCAAGACAAACGGGGCTAACTATGGCTACACCTTC CASKTNGANYGYTF
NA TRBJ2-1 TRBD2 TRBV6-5 TGTGCCAGCAGTTATGGGGGGGTTCCCGGCGATGAGCAGTTCTTC CASSYGGVPGDEQFF
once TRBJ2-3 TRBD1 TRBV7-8 TGTGCCAGCAGCTGGACGACAGGGCTCACAGATACGCAGTATTTT CASSWTTGLTDTQYF
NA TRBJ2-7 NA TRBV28 TGTGCCAGCAGCCCAGGGCCAGGGGAGACCTACGAGCAGTACTTC CASSPGPGETYEQYF
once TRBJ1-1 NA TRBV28 TGTGCCAGCAGTCCCCCTTGGCAAAACACTGAAGCTTTCTTT CASSPPWQNTEAFF
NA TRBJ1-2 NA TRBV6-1 TGTGCCAGCAGTGAAAATAGTGGCTACACCTTC CASSENSGYTF
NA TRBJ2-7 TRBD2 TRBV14 TGTGCCAGCAGCCTCGGGGGGAGCTACGAGCAGTACTTC CASSLGGSYEQYF
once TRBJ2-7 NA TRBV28 TGTGCCAGCAAGTACCGGGACTTCACCTACGAGCAGTACTTC CASKYRDFTYEQYF
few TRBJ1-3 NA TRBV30 TGTGCCTGGACCCCTATTGACACCTTCTCTGGAAACACCATATATTTT CAWTPIDTFSGNTIYF
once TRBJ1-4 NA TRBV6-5 TGTGCCAGCAGCCACCGCGGGTCTAGTGAAAAACTGTTTTTT CASSHRGSSEKLFF
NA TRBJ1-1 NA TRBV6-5 TGTGCCAGCATCTCGAACACTGAAGCTTTCTTT CASISNTEAFF
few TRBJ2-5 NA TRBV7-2 TGTGCCAGCAGCGCCCGACAGGGGAGGGGGGAGACCCAGTACTTC CASSARQGRGETQYF